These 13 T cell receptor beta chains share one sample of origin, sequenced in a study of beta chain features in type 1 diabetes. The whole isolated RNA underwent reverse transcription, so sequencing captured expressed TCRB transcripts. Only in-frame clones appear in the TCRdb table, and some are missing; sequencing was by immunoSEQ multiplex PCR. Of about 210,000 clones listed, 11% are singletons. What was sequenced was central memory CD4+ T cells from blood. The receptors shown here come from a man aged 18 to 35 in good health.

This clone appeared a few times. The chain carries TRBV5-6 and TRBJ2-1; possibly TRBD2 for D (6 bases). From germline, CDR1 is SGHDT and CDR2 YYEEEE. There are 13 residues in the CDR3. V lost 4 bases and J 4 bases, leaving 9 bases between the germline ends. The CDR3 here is CASSRGLYNEQFF. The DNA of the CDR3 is TGTGCCAGCAGCCGAGGACTATACAATGAGCAGTTCTTC.

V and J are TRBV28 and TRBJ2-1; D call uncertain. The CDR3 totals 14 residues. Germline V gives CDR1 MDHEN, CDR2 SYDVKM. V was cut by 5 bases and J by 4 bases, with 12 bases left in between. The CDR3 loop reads CASSTSTRYNEQFF. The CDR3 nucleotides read TGTGCCAGCAGTACCTCGACCAGATACAATGAGCAGTTCTTC.

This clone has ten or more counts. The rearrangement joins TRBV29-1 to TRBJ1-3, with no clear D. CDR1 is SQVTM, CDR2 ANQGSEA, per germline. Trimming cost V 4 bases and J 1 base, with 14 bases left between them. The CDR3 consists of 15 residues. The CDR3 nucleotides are TGCAGCGTTGGAATAATCGGGCGATCTGGAAACACCATATATTTT. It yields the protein CSVGIIGRSGNTIYF.

CDR3 bases: TGCAGCGTTGTCTGGGGCACAGATACGCAGTATTTT. Amino acids: CSVVWGTDTQYF. The chain couples TRBV29-1 to TRBJ2-3; no reliable D call. Germline V gives CDR1 SQVTM, CDR2 ANQGSEA. The length of the CDR3 is 12 residues. Trimming pared 4 bases from V and 1 base from J, leaving 6 bases between.

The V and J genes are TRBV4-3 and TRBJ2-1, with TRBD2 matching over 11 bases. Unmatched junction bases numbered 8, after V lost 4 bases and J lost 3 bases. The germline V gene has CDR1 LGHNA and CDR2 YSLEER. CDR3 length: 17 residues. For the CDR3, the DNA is TGCGCCAGCAGCCGTCTTCTGACTAGCGGGAACTACAATGAGCAGTTCTTC. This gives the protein CASSRLLTSGNYNEQFF.

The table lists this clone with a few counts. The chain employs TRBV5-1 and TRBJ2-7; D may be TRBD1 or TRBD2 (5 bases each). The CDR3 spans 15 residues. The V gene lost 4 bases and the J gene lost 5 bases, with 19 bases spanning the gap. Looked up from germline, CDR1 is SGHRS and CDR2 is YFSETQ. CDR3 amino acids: CASSPAGTGRHEQYF. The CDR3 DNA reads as TGCGCCAGCAGCCCGGCCGGGACGGGCCGTCACGAGCAGTACTTC. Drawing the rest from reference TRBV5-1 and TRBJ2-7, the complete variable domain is KAGVTQTPRYLIKTRGQQVTLSCSPISGHRSVSWYQQTPGQGLQFLFEYFSETQRNKGNFPGRFSGRQFSNSRSEMNVSTLELGDSALYLCASSPAGTGRHEQYFGPGTRLTVT.

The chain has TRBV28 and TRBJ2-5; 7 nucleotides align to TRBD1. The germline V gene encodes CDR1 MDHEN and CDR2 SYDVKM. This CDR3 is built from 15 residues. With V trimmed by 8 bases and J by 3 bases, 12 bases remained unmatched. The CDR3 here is CASGGPGTEKETQYF. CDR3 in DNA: TGTGCCAGCGGAGGCCCCGGGACAGAAAAAGAGACCCAGTACTTC.

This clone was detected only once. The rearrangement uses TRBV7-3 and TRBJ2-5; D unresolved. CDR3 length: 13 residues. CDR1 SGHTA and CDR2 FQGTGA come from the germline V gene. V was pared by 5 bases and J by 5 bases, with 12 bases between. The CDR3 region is CASSGIPGETQYF. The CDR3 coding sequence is TGTGCCAGCAGCGGAATCCCGGGTGAGACCCAGTACTTC.

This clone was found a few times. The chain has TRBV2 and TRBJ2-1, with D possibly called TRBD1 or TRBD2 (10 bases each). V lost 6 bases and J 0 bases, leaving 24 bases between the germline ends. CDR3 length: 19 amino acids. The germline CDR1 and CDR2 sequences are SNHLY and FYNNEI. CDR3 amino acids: CASRGQGPSGRGSYNEQFF. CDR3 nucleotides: TGTGCCAGCAGGGGACAGGGGCCTAGCGGGAGAGGCTCCTACAATGAGCAGTTCTTC.

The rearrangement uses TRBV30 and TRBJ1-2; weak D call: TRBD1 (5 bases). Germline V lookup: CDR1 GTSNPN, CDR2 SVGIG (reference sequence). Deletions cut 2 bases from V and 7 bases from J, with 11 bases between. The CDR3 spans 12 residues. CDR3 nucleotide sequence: TGTGCCTGGAGTCTACAGGCGGGTGGCTACACCTTC. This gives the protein CAWSLQAGGYTF. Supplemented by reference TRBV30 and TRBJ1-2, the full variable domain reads SQTIHQWPATLVQPVGSPLSLECTVEGTSNPNLYWYRQAAGRGLQLLFYSVGIGQISSEVPQNLSASRPQDRQFILSSKKLLLSDSGFYLCAWSLQAGGYTFGSGTRLTVV.

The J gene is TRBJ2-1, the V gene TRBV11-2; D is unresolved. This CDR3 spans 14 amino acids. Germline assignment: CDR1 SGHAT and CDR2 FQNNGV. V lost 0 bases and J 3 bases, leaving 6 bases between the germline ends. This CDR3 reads CASSLDLVYNEQFF. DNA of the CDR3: TGTGCCAGCAGCTTAGATCTGGTCTACAATGAGCAGTTCTTC.

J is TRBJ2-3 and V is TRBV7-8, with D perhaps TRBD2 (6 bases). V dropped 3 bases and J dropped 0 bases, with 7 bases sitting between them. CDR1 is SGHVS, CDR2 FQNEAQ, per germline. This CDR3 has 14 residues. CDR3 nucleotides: TGTGCCAGCAGCTTTAGCGGCAGCACAGATACGCAGTATTTT. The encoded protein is CASSFSGSTDTQYF.

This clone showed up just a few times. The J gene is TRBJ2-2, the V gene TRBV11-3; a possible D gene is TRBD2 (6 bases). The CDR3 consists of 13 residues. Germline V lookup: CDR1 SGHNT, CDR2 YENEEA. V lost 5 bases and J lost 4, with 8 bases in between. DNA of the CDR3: TGTGCCAGCAGCGGGAGGTTCACCGGGGAGCTGTTTTTT. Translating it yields CASSGRFTGELFF. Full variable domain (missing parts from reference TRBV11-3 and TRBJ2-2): EAGVVQSPRYKIIEKKQPVAFWCNPISGHNTLYWYLQNLGQGPELLIRYENEEAVDDSQLPKDRFSAERLKGVDSTLKIQPAELGDSAVYLCASSGRFTGELFFGEGSRLTVL.